The source of this T cell receptor (beta chain) is a study of blood T cells in healthy people across ages. Study context: Per two T cells, template switching captured roughly one barcoded beta molecule.

Researchers report isolating at least 6 million PBMCs per sample. There are many counts of this clonotype. The antigen is not known. Germline loops: CDR1 DFQATT, CDR2 SNEGSKA (reference sequence). Trimming cost V 4 bases and J 8 bases, with 23 bases left between them. This CDR3 spans 15 amino acids. Study conclusions and caveats: There were more naive CD4+ cells and higher diversity in long-lived donors than in aged donors. When one million T cells were used, diversity estimates were thought to be underestimates.

PCR was performed a second time for roughly 7 to 11 cycles using a sample-barcoded 5' primer and a J-beta primer mix. TCRdb reprocessed the 5' RACE reads with MiXCR, giving one entry per CDR3 protein. This sample carries about 640,000 distinct CDR3 sequences, 58% of them seen once, and the ten largest clones take over 35%. The receptor comes from a man aged 55 to 70 in good health. The sample consisted of blood. The rearrangement joins TRBV20-1 to TRBJ1-1; weak D call: TRBD1 (5 bases). CDR3 sequence reads: CSATGPPRRAREAFF. The DNA for the CDR3 is TGCAGTGCTACGGGACCCCCGCGGCGCGCGAGAGAAGCTTTCTTT.